A single sample gave rise to the 18 T cell receptor beta chains below, sequenced in a study of CD8+CD57+ T cells in acquired aplastic anemia. Using genomic DNA as the template, TCR beta VDJ and CDR3 profiling was carried out. One entry per CDR3 protein results from TCRdb running MiXCR on the reads. This table holds roughly 80,000 distinct CDR3 sequences, less than 60% found once. Sequenced input: sorted CD4+, CD8+, or CD8+CD57+ T cells (not recorded which) from PBMCs. The source is a human donor in good health, serving as a control.

This clonotype was seen ten or more times. The chain joins TRBV12-3 or TRBV12-4 to TRBJ1-1; D uncertain. The CDR3 runs to 15 residues. V was pared by 5 bases and J by 4 bases, with 17 bases between. In DNA form, the CDR3 reads TGTGCCAGCAGTGAGGAGGCGGTGGTGGGCACTGAAGCTTTCTTT. Translated, it gives CASSEEAVVGTEAFF.

The gene calls are TRBV7-9 and TRBJ1-2; D may be TRBD1 (6 bases). CDR3 length: 14 amino acids. Germline loops: CDR1 SEHNR, CDR2 FQNEAQ (reference sequence). V was cut by 7 bases and J by 0 bases, with 12 bases left in between. DNA of the CDR3: TGTGCCAGCAACAGGGCCCAAGCTAACTATGGCTACACCTTC. Its translation is CASNRAQANYGYTF.

This clonotype appeared once. Likely a read error: the CDR3 ends without its conserved phenylalanine or tryptophan. V usage is TRBV27 and J usage is TRBJ1-2; D is perhaps TRBD1 (6 bases). Germline assignment: CDR1 MNHEY and CDR2 SMNVEV (reference sequence). Deletions cut 4 bases from V and 5 bases from J, with 14 bases between. The CDR3 has 14 amino acids. In DNA form, the CDR3 reads TGTGCCAGCAGTTCCACCACGACAGGTTATGGCTACACCCTC. Amino acid sequence: CASSSTTTGYGYTL.

V is TRBV5-4 and J is TRBJ1-1, with 8 bases matching TRBD1. CDR1 is SGHNT, CDR2 YYREEE, per germline (reference sequence). CDR3 size: 15 residues. The V segment lost 3 bases and the J segment 11 bases; nucleotides outside the gene matches: 15. CDR3 sequence: CASSSGDRPSHGAFF. CDR3 bases: TGTGCCAGCAGCTCAGGGGACAGGCCCTCACATGGGGCTTTCTTT.

The chain joins TRBV12-3 or TRBV12-4 to TRBJ2-5; a weak D match, TRBD2 (7 bases). Trimming shortened V by 8 bases and J by 4 bases, and 17 bases separated the two germline ends. The CDR3 totals 14 residues. The CDR3 loop reads CASSSVGGLETQYF. In nucleotides, the CDR3 is TGTGCCAGCTCTTCCGTCGGGGGGCTAGAGACCCAGTACTTC.

This clonotype occurred a few times. This chain joins TRBV18 and TRBJ2-1; the D gene is possibly TRBD2 (5 bases). Germline lookup yields CDR1 KGHSH and CDR2 LQKENI. The CDR3 sequence is 14 residues long. V was shortened by 2 bases and J by 10 bases, with 15 bases between the two germline ends. As DNA, the CDR3 is TGTGCCAGCTCACCAAGTGGGGAACTAGACGAGCAGTTCTTC. Its translation: CASSPSGELDEQFF.

The chain combines TRBV3-1 with TRBJ1-2, with D possibly matching TRBD1 (5 bases). The length of the CDR3 is 16 residues. V gave up 11 bases and J gave up 3 bases, with 25 bases separating them. The germline gives CDR1 LGHDT, CDR2 YNNKEL (reference sequence). This CDR3 is CAGGPIGDTGDYGYTF. As DNA, the CDR3 is TGTGCCGGCGGCCCCATCGGAGATACAGGAGACTATGGCTACACCTTC. The whole variable domain, filled in from reference TRBV3-1 and TRBJ1-2, reads DTAVSQTPKYLVTQMGNDKSIKCEQNLGHDTMYWYKQDSKKFLKIMFSYNNKELIINETVPNRFSPKSPDKAHLNLHINSLELGDSAVYFCAGGPIGDTGDYGYTFGSGTRLTVV.

The chain carries TRBV7-9 and TRBJ2-7, with TRBD1 as a possible D gene (5 bases). V lost 4 bases to trimming and J lost 0 bases, with 10 bases between them. From germline, CDR1 is SEHNR and CDR2 FQNEAQ (reference sequence). The CDR3 is 14 amino acids. The CDR3 DNA sequence: TGTGCCAGCAGCTACGACAGACACTCCTACGAGCAGTACTTC. Its translation is CASSYDRHSYEQYF.

This clonotype has ten or more counts. The chain employs TRBV19 and TRBJ2-6, with D unclear. The CDR3 extends over 16 amino acids. CDR1 is LNHDA, CDR2 SQIVND, per germline (reference sequence). V dropped 0 bases and J dropped 1 base, with 7 bases sitting between them. For the CDR3, the DNA is TGTGCCAGTAGTATAGATGAAGGTTCTGGGGCCAACGTCCTGACTTTC. Its translation is CASSIDEGSGANVLTF.

Comments on this clonotype: A junction boundary mismatches the germline segment, possibly from a read error. The genes are TRBV7-3 and TRBJ2-7, with 7 positions matching TRBD1. The germline CDR1 and CDR2 sequences are SGHTA and FQGTGA. This CDR3 contains 15 residues. CDR3 in amino acids: CASSPGSGTAYEQYF. The CDR3 DNA reads as TGCGCCAGCAGCCCAGGATCCGGGACAGCCTACGAGCAGTACTTC.

This clonotype has a single count. The missing conserved phenylalanine or tryptophan at the end of this CDR3 makes a read error likely. No DNA is shown, since the ends of the CDR3 on it are uncertain; the CDR3 is the one TCRdb lists. The genes are TRBV10-1 and TRBJ2-7; the table's D call TRBD2 went unverified against the DNA. The CDR3 length equals 10 residues, ends included. The V gene's germline CDR1 is WNHNN and CDR2 SYGVQD (reference sequence). The CDR3 spells CASSEVGLAG.

Points on this clonotype: An end of the junction differs from the germline gene, which may be a read error. The rearrangement links TRBV24-1 to TRBJ1-2; D unresolved. Germline V lookup: CDR1 KGHDR, CDR2 SFDVKD. The CDR3 runs to 14 residues. The CDR3 reads CATSDSDGTYSYTF. The CDR3 DNA sequence: TGTGCCACCAGTGATTCGGACGGAACCTATAGCTACACCTTC.

This chain links TRBV10-2 with TRBJ2-7; D ambiguous. V dropped 0 bases and J dropped 3 bases, with 6 bases sitting between them. The CDR3 runs 13 residues. Germline V gene sequence: CDR1 WSHSY, CDR2 SAAADI. CDR3 amino acids: CASSESMDYEQYF. The CDR3 nucleotides are TGCGCCAGCAGTGAGTCGATGGACTACGAGCAGTACTTC.

In its sample, this clonotype was seen a few times. The rearrangement joins TRBV6-1 to TRBJ1-1; D unclear. The CDR3 runs to 13 residues. Germline lookup yields CDR1 MNHNS and CDR2 SASEGT. V lost 6 bases to trimming and J lost 4 bases, with 12 bases between them. The CDR3 nucleotides are TGTGCCAGCAGACGCGGTGGGCCCACTGAAGCTTTCTTT. Translated, it gives CASRRGGPTEAFF.

This clonotype showed up many times. The CDR3 protein is CASSPRQGYTEAFF. The CDR3, as DNA: TGTGCCAGCAGCCCACGACAGGGGTACACTGAAGCTTTCTTT. The gene calls are TRBV13 and TRBJ1-1, with 8 positions matching TRBD1. The CDR3 loop spans 14 amino acids. Germline V gene data show CDR1 as PRHDT and CDR2 as FYEKMQ (reference sequence). V trimming: 5 bases; J trimming: 3 bases; junction bases outside the gene matches: 5.

A few counts support this clonotype. A much larger clonotype is one base distant, so this may be a read error. J is TRBJ2-7 and V is TRBV7-9; maybe TRBD1 (5 bases). CDR3 size: 15 residues. Germline V gives CDR1 SEHNR, CDR2 FQNEAQ (reference sequence). CDR3 sequence reads: CVSSPRTGAPYEQYF. The CDR3 nucleotides read TGTGTCAGCAGCCCTAGAACTGGGGCCCCCTACGAGCAGTACTTC.

This clonotype was recorded at least ten times. V usage is TRBV7-9 and J usage is TRBJ2-7; D unresolved. With 1 base removed from V and 6 bases from J, the gap between germline ends came to 10 bases. The germline gives CDR1 SEHNR, CDR2 FQNEAQ (reference sequence). The CDR3 loop spans 13 amino acids. The CDR3 DNA reads as TGTGCCAGCAGCTTAGACGAGACCGGCGAGCAGTACTTC. Translation: CASSLDETGEQYF.

The CDR3 region is CASKSDRVNYEQYF. In DNA, the CDR3 is TGTGCCAGCAAATCGGACAGGGTGAACTACGAGCAGTACTTC. The chain couples TRBV7-2 to TRBJ2-7; 8 nucleotides line up with TRBD1. The V gene's germline CDR1 is SGHTA and CDR2 FQGNSA. The CDR3 runs 14 residues. V gave up 7 bases and J gave up 3 bases; unmatched junction bases: 8.